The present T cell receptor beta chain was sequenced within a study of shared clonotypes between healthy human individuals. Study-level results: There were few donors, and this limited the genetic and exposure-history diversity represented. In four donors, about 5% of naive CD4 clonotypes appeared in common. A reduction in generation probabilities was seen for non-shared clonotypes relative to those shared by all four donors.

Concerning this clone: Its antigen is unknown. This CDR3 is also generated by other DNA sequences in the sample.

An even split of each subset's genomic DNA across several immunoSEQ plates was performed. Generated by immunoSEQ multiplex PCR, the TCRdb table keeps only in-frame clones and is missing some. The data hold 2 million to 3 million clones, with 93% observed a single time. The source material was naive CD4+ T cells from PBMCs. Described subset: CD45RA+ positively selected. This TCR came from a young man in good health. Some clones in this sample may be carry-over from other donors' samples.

The CDR3 bases are TGTGCCAGCAGCGCGGGGGGTGCCTATGGCTACACCTTC. It yields the protein CASSAGGAYGYTF. This chain connects TRBV6-1 to TRBJ1-2; perhaps TRBD1 as D (5 bases). Germline values: CDR1 MNHNS, CDR2 SASEGT. Trimming cost V 6 bases and J 4 bases, with 12 bases left between them. The CDR3 is 13 amino acids.